This TCR beta chain stems from a study of T-cell reconstitution after alpha-beta-depleted transplantation in children. Using unique molecular identifiers, the investigators prepared the TCRbeta library. TCRdb passed the PCR reads through MiXCR, listing each CDR3 protein once. This sample has 45,000 to 55,000 distinct CDR3 sequences, with about 5% found just once. Study-wide points: The main origin of T-cell counts and diversity one year after transplant was newly produced T cells. Some patients' high day-60 TCRbeta diversity was traced to surviving recipient T cells and thymic progenitors. Expanded clones from the graft, numbering several hundred, reportedly supplied alpha-beta T cells about two months after transplant.

This clonotype was detected many times. Its cognate antigen is unknown. The sequence derives from a female patient aged 2-15 years who had a stem cell transplant for aplastic anemia, so the T cells may come from the graft donor. The sample in question was PBMCs, mostly from graft donor cells, obtained 60 days after TCRalphabeta/CD19-depleted stem cell transplant.

The CDR3 spells CASSSGLGSYNEQFF. As DNA, the CDR3 is TGTGCCAGCAGCTCGGGTCTGGGGTCCTACAATGAGCAGTTCTTC. The V gene is TRBV7-2, the J gene TRBJ2-1; D gene uncertain. The CDR3 runs 15 residues. V was shortened by 4 bases and J by 1 base, with 11 bases between the two germline ends. Germline lookup yields CDR1 SGHTA and CDR2 FQGNSA.